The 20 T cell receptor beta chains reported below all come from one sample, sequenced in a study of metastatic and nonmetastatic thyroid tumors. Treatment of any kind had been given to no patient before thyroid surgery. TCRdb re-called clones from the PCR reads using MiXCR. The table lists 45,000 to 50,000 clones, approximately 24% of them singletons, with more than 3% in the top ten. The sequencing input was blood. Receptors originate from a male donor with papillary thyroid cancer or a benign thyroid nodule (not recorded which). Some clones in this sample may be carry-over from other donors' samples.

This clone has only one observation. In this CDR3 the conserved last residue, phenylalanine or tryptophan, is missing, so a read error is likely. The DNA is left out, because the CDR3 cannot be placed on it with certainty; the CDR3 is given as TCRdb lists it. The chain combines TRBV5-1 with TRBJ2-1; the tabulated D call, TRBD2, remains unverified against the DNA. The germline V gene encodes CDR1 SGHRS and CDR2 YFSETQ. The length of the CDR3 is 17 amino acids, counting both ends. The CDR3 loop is CASRRRTGLSRGNEQFS.

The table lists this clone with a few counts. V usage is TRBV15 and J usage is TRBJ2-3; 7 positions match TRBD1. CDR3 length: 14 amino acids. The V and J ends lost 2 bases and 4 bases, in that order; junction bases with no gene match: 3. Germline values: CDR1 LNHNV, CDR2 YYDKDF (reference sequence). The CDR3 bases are TGTGCCACCAGCAGATTGCAGGGGGCAGATACGCAGTATTTT. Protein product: CATSRLQGADTQYF.

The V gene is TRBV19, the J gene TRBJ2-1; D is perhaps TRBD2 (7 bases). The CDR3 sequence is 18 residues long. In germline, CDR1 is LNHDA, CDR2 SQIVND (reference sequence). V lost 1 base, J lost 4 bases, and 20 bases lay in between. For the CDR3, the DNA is TGTGCCAGTAGTATAGGGCCCCCCGGGGGCGGGGGATACAATGAGCAGTTCTTC. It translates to CASSIGPPGGGGYNEQFF.

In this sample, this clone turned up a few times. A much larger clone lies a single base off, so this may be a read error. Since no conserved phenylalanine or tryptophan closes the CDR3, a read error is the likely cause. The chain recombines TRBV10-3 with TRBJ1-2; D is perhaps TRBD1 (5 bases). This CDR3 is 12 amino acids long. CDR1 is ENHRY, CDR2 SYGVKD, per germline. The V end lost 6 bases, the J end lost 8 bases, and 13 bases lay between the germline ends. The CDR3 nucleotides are TGTGCCATCAGGACCGGGGCTGAGGGCTACACCATC. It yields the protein CAIRTGAEGYTI.

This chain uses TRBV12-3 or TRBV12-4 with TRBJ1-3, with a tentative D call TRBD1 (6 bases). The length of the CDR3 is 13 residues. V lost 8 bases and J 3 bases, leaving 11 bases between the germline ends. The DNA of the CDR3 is TGTGCCAGCGGACAGCTGGATGGAAACACCATATATTTT. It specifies CASGQLDGNTIYF.

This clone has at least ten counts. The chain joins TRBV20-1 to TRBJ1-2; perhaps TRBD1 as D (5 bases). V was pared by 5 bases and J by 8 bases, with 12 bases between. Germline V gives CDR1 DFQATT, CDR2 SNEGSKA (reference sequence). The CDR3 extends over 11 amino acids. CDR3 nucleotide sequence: TGCAGTGCTTGGGACGAAGGGGGCTACACCTTC. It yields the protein CSAWDEGGYTF.

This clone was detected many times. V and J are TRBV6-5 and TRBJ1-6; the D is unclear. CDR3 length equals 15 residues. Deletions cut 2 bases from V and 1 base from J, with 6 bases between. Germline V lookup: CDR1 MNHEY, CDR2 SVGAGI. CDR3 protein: CASSYGRSYNSPLHF. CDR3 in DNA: TGTGCCAGCAGTTACGGTCGGTCCTATAATTCACCCCTCCACTTT.

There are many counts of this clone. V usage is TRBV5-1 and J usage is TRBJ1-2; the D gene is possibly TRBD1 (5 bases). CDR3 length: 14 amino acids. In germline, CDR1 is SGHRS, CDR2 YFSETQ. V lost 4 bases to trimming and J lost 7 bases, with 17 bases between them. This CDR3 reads CASSIGGVGSGYTF. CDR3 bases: TGCGCCAGCAGCATTGGGGGGGTAGGGTCTGGCTACACCTTC. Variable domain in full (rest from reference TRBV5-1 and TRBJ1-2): KAGVTQTPRYLIKTRGQQVTLSCSPISGHRSVSWYQQTPGQGLQFLFEYFSETQRNKGNFPGRFSGRQFSNSRSEMNVSTLELGDSALYLCASSIGGVGSGYTFGSGTRLTVV.

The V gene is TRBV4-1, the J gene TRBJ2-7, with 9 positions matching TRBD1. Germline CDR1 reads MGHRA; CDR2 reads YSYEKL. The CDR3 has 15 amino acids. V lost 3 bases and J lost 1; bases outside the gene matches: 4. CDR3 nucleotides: TGCGCCAGCAGCCACTCGACAGGGGGGTCCTACGAGCAGTACTTC. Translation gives CASSHSTGGSYEQYF.

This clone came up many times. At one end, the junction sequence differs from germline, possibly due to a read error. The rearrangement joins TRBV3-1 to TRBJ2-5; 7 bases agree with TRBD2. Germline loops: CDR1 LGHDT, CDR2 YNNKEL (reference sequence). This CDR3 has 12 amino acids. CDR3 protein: CASSQATGRLNF. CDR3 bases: TGTGCCAGCAGCCAAGCAACCGGGAGGTTAAACTTC.

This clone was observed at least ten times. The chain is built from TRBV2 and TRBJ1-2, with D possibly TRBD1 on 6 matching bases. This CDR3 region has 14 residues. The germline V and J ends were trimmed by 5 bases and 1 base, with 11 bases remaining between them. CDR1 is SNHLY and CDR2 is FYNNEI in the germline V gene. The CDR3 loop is CASSQTGRNYGYTF. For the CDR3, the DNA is TGTGCCAGCAGTCAGACAGGTCGTAACTATGGCTACACCTTC.

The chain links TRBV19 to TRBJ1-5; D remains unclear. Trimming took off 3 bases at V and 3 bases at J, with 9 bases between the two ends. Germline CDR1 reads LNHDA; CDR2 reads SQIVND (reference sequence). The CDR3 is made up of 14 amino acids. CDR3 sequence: CASSIGDNNQPQHF. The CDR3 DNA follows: TGTGCCAGTAGTATTGGAGACAACAATCAGCCCCAGCATTTT.

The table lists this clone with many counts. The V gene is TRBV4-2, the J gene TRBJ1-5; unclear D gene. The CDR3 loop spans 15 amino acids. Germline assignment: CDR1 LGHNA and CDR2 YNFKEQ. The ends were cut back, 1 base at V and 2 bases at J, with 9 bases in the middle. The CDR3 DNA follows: TGTGCCAGCAGCCAAGGACGGGAGGGCAATCAGCCCCAGCATTTT. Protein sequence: CASSQGREGNQPQHF.

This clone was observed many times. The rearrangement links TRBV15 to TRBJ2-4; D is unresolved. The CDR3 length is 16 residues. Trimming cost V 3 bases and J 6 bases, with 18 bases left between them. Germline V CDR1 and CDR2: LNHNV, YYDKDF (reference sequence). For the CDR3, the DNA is TGTGCCACCAGCAGTCGTACAAATGACGGACCAAACATTCAGTACTTC. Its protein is CATSSRTNDGPNIQYF. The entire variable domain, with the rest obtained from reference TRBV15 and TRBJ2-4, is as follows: DAMVIQNPRYQVTQFGKPVTLSCSQTLNHNVMYWYQQKSSQAPKLLFHYYDKDFNNEADTPDNFQSRRPNTSFCFLDIRSPGLGDTAMYLCATSSRTNDGPNIQYFGAGTRLSVL.

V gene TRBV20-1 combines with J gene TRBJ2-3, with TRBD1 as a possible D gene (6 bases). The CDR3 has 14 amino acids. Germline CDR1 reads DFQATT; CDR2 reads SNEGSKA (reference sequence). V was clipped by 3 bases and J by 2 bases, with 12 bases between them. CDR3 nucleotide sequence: TGCAGTGCTAGGTCCACAGGGTCCACAGATACGCAGTATTTT. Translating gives CSARSTGSTDTQYF.

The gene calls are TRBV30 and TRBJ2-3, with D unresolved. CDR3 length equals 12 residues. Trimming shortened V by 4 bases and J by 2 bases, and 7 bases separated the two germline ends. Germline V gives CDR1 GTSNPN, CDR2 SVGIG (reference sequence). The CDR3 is CAWTPSTDTQYF. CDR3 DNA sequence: TGTGCCTGGACCCCATCCACAGATACGCAGTATTTT.

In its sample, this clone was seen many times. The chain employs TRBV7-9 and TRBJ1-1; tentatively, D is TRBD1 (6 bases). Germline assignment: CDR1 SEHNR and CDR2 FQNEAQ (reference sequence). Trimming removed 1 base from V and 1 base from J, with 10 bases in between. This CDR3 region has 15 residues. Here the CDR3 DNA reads TGTGCCAGCAGCTTAGAAGGGGGACAGAACACTGAAGCTTTCTTT. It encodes CASSLEGGQNTEAFF.

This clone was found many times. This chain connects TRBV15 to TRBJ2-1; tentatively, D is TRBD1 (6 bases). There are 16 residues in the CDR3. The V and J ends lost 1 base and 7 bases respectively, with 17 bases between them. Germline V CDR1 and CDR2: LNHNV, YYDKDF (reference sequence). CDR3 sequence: CATSRGGTRGMNEQFF. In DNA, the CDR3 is TGTGCCACCAGCAGAGGCGGAACTAGGGGGATGAATGAGCAGTTCTTC.

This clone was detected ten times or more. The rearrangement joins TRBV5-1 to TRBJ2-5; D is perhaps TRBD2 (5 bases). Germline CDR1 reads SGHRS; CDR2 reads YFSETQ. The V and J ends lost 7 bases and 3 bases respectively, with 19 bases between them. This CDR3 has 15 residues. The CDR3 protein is CASGGGTEREETQYF. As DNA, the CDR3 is TGCGCCAGCGGCGGCGGTACCGAGAGGGAAGAGACCCAGTACTTC.

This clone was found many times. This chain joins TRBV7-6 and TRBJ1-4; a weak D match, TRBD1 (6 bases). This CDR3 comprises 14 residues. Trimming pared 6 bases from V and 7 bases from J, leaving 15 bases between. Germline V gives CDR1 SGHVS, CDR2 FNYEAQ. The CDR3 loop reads CASSLDRLSEKLFF. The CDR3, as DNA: TGTGCCAGCAGTCTAGACAGGCTGAGTGAAAAACTGTTTTTT.